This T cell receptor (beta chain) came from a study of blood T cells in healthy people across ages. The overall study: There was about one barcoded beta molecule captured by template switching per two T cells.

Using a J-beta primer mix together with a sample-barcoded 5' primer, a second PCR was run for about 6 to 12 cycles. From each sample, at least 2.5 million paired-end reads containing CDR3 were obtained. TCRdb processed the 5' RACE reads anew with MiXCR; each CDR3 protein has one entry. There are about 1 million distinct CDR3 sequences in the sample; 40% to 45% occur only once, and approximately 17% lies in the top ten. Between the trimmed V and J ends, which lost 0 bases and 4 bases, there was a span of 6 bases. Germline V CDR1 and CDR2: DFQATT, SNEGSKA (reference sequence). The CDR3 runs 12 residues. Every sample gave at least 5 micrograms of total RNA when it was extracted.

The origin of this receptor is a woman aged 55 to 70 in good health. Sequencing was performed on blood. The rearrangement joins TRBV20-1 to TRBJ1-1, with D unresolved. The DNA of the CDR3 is TGCAGTGCTAGAGAACAGACCACTGAAGCTTTCTTT. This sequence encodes CSAREQTTEAFF.